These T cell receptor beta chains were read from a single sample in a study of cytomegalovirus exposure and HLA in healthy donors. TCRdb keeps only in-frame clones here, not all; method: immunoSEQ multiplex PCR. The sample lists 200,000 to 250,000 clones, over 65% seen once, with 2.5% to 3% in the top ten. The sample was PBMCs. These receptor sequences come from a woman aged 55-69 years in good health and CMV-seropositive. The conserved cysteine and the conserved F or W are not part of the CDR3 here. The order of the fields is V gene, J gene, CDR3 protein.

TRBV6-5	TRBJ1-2	ASSYAGGFGYT
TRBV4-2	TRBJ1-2	ASSLVETAGTYGYT
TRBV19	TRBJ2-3	ASSRAGEDTQY
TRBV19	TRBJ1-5	ASTLKAGTQAQH
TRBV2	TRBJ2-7	ASRDRGDEQY
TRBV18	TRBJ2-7	ASSVKGGHEQY
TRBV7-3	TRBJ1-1	ASSLTGGNTEAF
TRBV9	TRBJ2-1	ASSVGGLAGGNEQF
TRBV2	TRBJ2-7	ASSEEADFSSYEQY
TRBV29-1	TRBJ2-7	SVEGTGGNEQY
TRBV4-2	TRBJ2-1	ASSREDLGQKNEQF
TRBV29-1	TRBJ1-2	SVGTGGGYT
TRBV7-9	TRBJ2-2	ASSGTSAGELF
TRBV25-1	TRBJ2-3	ASSEVGGTQY
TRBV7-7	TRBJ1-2	ASRSLTETGVYGYT
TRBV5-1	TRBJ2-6	ASSTGPGANVLT
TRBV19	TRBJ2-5	ASSRWTSGQETQY